These 25 T cell receptor beta chains originate from one sample sequenced in a study of CD8 T cells in ankylosing spondylitis. MiXCR was run by TCRdb on the 5' RACE reads, yielding one entry per CDR3 protein. The data show 150,000 to 200,000 distinct CDR3 sequences, over 10% seen once. Source material: blood, either unsorted or a sorted T cell fraction (not recorded which). The receptor source for this set is a female donor with ankylosing spondylitis or in good health (not recorded which).

The J gene is TRBJ2-5, the V gene TRBV15; D unresolved. The V and J ends lost 2 bases and 6 bases respectively, with 16 bases between them. Germline CDR1 LNHNV, CDR2 YYDKDF (reference sequence). This CDR3 is 15 amino acids long. In DNA, the CDR3 is TGTGCCACCAGCAGACCGCAAAGGGCCGGAAAGACCCAGTACTTC. Amino acids: CATSRPQRAGKTQYF. The complete variable domain, with remaining parts taken from reference TRBV15 and TRBJ2-5, reads DAMVIQNPRYQVTQFGKPVTLSCSQTLNHNVMYWYQQKSSQAPKLLFHYYDKDFNNEADTPDNFQSRRPNTSFCFLDIRSPGLGDTAMYLCATSRPQRAGKTQYFGPGTRLLVL.

This clonotype showed up many times. The rearrangement joins TRBV12-3 or TRBV12-4 to TRBJ2-7, with TRBD1 identical over 10 bases. The CDR3 length is 15 residues. V was pared by 4 bases and J by 0 bases, with 3 bases of the junction left unmatched. Here the CDR3 reads CASSSGQGFSYEQYF. The DNA for the CDR3 is TGTGCCAGCAGTTCGGGACAGGGGTTCTCCTACGAGCAGTACTTC.

This clonotype showed up just a few times. V is TRBV5-4 and J is TRBJ2-1; D possibly uses TRBD1 or TRBD2 (6 bases each). Germline V gene lookup returns CDR1 SGHNT and CDR2 YYREEE (reference sequence). The CDR3 spans 16 residues. Trimming removed 4 bases from V and 2 bases from J, with 16 bases in between. CDR3 protein: CASSLPGGAAYNEQFF. The CDR3 DNA is TGTGCCAGCAGCCTCCCCGGGGGCGCAGCCTACAATGAGCAGTTCTTC.

As to this clonotype: A much larger clone is a single base away; this may be a read error. The chain combines TRBV5-6 with TRBJ2-3; no reliable D call. CDR1 is SGHDT and CDR2 is YYEEEE in the germline V gene. CDR3 length: 14 residues. The V gene lost 3 bases and the J gene lost 4 bases, with 12 bases spanning the gap. The CDR3 DNA follows: TGTGCCAGCAGCTCCCCGGGCATGGCAGATACGCAGTATTTT. Encoded protein: CASSSPGMADTQYF.

At least ten counts were recorded for this clonotype. The chain links TRBV28 to TRBJ1-5, with TRBD1 as a possible D gene (6 bases). The CDR3 runs 14 residues. The V end lost 2 bases, the J end lost 5 bases, and 10 bases lay between the germline ends. Germline lookup yields CDR1 MDHEN and CDR2 SYDVKM. CDR3 sequence: CASSLGGRDQPQHF. The CDR3 DNA reads as TGTGCCAGCAGTTTAGGGGGGCGGGATCAGCCCCAGCATTTT.

This chain uses TRBV7-2 with TRBJ2-1; 9 nucleotides agree with TRBD2. The V and J ends lost 6 bases and 7 bases, in that order; junction bases with no gene match: 13. This CDR3 comprises 16 residues. CDR1 SGHTA and CDR2 FQGNSA come from the germline V gene. CDR3 in DNA: TGTGCCAGCAGACAGGCCCTAGCGGGGCGGGGGAATGAGCAGTTCTTC. Residues: CASRQALAGRGNEQFF.

This clonotype was counted ten times or more. An end of the junction differs from the germline gene, which may be a read error. This chain connects TRBV7-7 to TRBJ2-5, with D hard to call. This CDR3 comprises 13 residues. CDR1 is SSHAT and CDR2 is FNYEAQ in the germline V gene (reference sequence). Here the CDR3 reads CASSLGFEETQYF. The CDR3 coding sequence is TGTGCTAGCAGCTTAGGCTTCGAAGAGACCCAGTACTTC.

In its sample, this clonotype was seen many times. The V gene is TRBV7-2, the J gene TRBJ2-2; D is perhaps TRBD2 (6 bases). CDR1 SGHTA and CDR2 FQGNSA come from the germline V gene. This CDR3 has 17 residues. The germline V and J ends were trimmed by 1 base and 3 bases, with 15 bases remaining between them. DNA of the CDR3: TGTGCCAGCAGCTTAGTAGGGAGCGGGCCCTACACCGGGGAGCTGTTTTTT. This gives the protein CASSLVGSGPYTGELFF.

This chain connects TRBV18 to TRBJ2-1; possible D gene TRBD2, 6 bases. Germline V gives CDR1 KGHSH, CDR2 LQKENI. This CDR3 region has 14 residues. V lost 5 bases to trimming and J lost 8 bases, with 16 bases between them. CDR3 nucleotide sequence: TGTGCCAGCTCATTGACGGGAGAGCCCCATGAGCAGTTCTTC. This sequence encodes CASSLTGEPHEQFF.

This clonotype was picked up many times. This chain joins TRBV7-2 and TRBJ2-2, with TRBD2 matching 8 bases. V shed 7 bases and J 6 bases; nucleotides not matched to a gene: 10. Germline CDR1 is SGHTA and CDR2 is FQGNSA. The CDR3 has 15 amino acids. CDR3 region: CASKREGLVAGELFF. Written as DNA, the CDR3 is TGTGCCAGCAAACGGGAGGGCCTCGTGGCCGGGGAGCTGTTTTTT.

Points on this clonotype: This clone may be a read error of a much larger clone one base away. The chain combines TRBV28 with TRBJ1-2; 7 bases are a match to TRBD1. Germline V gives CDR1 MDHEN, CDR2 SYDVKM. This CDR3 spans 14 amino acids. In DNA form, the CDR3 reads TGTGCCTGCAGTTTATTCGGGGACAGCTATGGCTACACCTTC. Translated: CACSLFGDSYGYTF.

This clonotype has a handful of counts. This chain uses TRBV29-1 with TRBJ2-5; tentatively, D is TRBD2 (6 bases). Trimming stripped 2 bases from V and 5 bases from J, with 15 bases between. The CDR3 has 14 residues. Germline V CDR1 and CDR2: SQVTM, ANQGSEA. CDR3 amino acids: CSVEWRLARETQYF. CDR3 coding DNA: TGCAGCGTTGAATGGCGGCTAGCGAGGGAGACCCAGTACTTC.

The chain employs TRBV5-4 and TRBJ2-7; 7 positions agree with TRBD1. The CDR3 consists of 18 residues. Unmatched junction bases numbered 17, after V lost 0 bases and J lost 5 bases. CDR1 and CDR2 (germline): SGHNT, YYREEE (reference sequence). This CDR3 reads CASSLEPSNRGLRDEQYF. CDR3 coding DNA: TGTGCCAGCAGCTTGGAACCCTCCAACAGGGGCCTGCGGGACGAGCAGTACTTC.

There are many counts of this clonotype. This sequence joins TRBV30 and TRBJ2-2; 9 nucleotides line up with TRBD2. This CDR3 has 16 amino acids. V lost 0 bases, J lost 4 bases, and 6 bases stayed unmatched. Germline-derived CDR1 and CDR2 are GTSNPN and SVGIG (reference sequence). The CDR3 spells CAWSVLAGAPTGELFF. In DNA form, the CDR3 reads TGTGCCTGGAGTGTATTAGCGGGAGCCCCCACCGGGGAGCTGTTTTTT.

This clonotype was seen many times. DNA of the CDR3: TGTGCCAGCAGTCCTCGCCGGACAGGGCCTCTATCTGGCTACACCTTC. Translated: CASSPRRTGPLSGYTF. The V gene is TRBV28, the J gene TRBJ1-2, with 8 bases aligning to TRBD1. J lost 7 bases, V lost 5 bases, and 15 bases had no gene match. The length of the CDR3 is 16 residues. CDR1 is MDHEN, CDR2 SYDVKM, per germline.

As regards this clonotype: This may be a read error: a much more frequent sequence differs by one nucleotide. The chain combines TRBV20-1 with TRBJ1-5; 8 positions match TRBD1. This CDR3 contains 14 residues. Germline CDR1 reads DFQATT; CDR2 reads SNEGSKA (reference sequence). This CDR3 reads CSAKTGVSNQPHHF. For the CDR3, the DNA is TGCAGTGCGAAGACAGGGGTTAGCAATCAGCCCCACCATTTT.

This clonotype was recorded a few times. DNA for the CDR3: TGTGCCAGCAGCTCATTCTTCGGAGGGGTCACTGAAGCTTTCTTT. Its translation is CASSSFFGGVTEAFF. This chain joins TRBV7-2 and TRBJ1-1, with D perhaps matching TRBD1 (5 bases). CDR1 is SGHTA and CDR2 is FQGNSA in the germline V gene. The CDR3 extends over 15 amino acids. The V and J ends lost 4 bases and 4 bases respectively, with 16 bases between them.

This clonotype appeared once. Being one base from a much bigger clone, this may be a read error. The chain has TRBV20-1 and TRBJ2-5, with no clear D. The V gene lost 0 bases and the J gene lost 1 base, with 9 bases spanning the gap. CDR3 size: 14 residues. Germline V lookup: CDR1 DFQATT, CDR2 SNEGSKA (reference sequence). As DNA, the CDR3 is TGCAGTGCTAGAGAACGGCAGGCCCAAGAGACCCAGTACTTC. It yields the protein CSARERQAQETQYF.

This clonotype qualifies as medium-sized (0.01 to 0.1%). The rearrangement uses TRBV27 and TRBJ2-3; D remains ambiguous. V was cut by 5 bases and J by 4 bases, with 7 bases left in between. The CDR3 has 12 residues. Germline-derived CDR1 and CDR2 are MNHEY and SMNVEV (reference sequence). The CDR3 DNA reads as TGTGCCAGCAGTCATTTCTCAGATACGCAGTATTTT. This codes for CASSHFSDTQYF.

This clonotype has more than one count but fewer than ten. V usage is TRBV3-1 and J usage is TRBJ1-1; tentative D call: TRBD1 (6 bases). The CDR3 extends over 12 amino acids. From germline, CDR1 is LGHDT and CDR2 YNNKEL (reference sequence). Between the trimmed V and J ends, which lost 5 bases and 5 bases, there was a span of 9 bases. CDR3 in DNA: TGTGCCAGCAGCACAGGGAAAACTGAAGCTTTCTTT. As protein: CASSTGKTEAFF.

As for this clonotype: One base away lies a much larger clone, so this may be a sequencing read error. The J gene is TRBJ2-7, the V gene TRBV12-3 or TRBV12-4; TRBD2 matches 8 bases. CDR3 length: 12 residues. The CDR3 here is CASRGLAYELYF. The CDR3 coding sequence is TGTGCCAGCAGAGGACTAGCTTACGAGCTGTACTTC.

This clonotype occurred many times. The rearrangement links TRBV9 to TRBJ1-1; 9 nucleotides align to TRBD1. CDR1 and CDR2 (germline): SGDLS, YYNGEE. This CDR3 has 14 residues. Losses at the gene ends were 0 bases for V and 10 bases for J; bases not matched to a gene: 7. The CDR3 spells CASSVGGQGSRAFF. The CDR3 DNA is TGTGCCAGCAGCGTAGGGGGACAGGGATCGCGAGCTTTCTTT.

This clonotype was recorded a few times. CDR3 in amino acids: CASSIWTRRTDTQYF. Written as DNA, the CDR3 is TGCGCCAGCAGCATCTGGACACGCCGCACAGATACGCAGTATTTT. The chain joins TRBV5-1 to TRBJ2-3; a weak D match, TRBD1 (5 bases). V gave up 4 bases and J gave up 1 base, with 13 bases separating them. CDR3 length equals 15 residues. Germline values: CDR1 SGHRS, CDR2 YFSETQ.

The V gene is TRBV6-1, the J gene TRBJ1-3; no firm D call. The CDR3 totals 16 residues. The germline V gene has CDR1 MNHNS and CDR2 SASEGT. With 8 bases removed from V and 0 bases from J, the gap between germline ends came to 17 bases. CDR3 region: CASHSHRDISGNTIYF. For the CDR3, the DNA is TGTGCCAGCCACTCCCACCGTGACATCTCTGGAAACACCATATATTTT.

This clonotype has a handful of counts. A single base separates this from a much larger clone, so it may be a read error. This sequence joins TRBV6-1 and TRBJ2-1, with 13 bases matching TRBD2. The CDR3 loop spans 15 amino acids. V lost 1 base, J lost 8 bases, and 2 bases stayed unmatched. Germline assignment: CDR1 MNHNS and CDR2 SASEGT. The CDR3 sequence is CASSEGTSGSYEQFF. The CDR3 DNA follows: TGTGCCAGCAGTGAAGGGACTAGCGGGAGCTATGAGCAGTTCTTC.